This T cell receptor (beta chain) is from a study of identical twins. Template switching added a universal primer binding site, and final cDNA carried unique molecular identifiers. Each CDR3 protein gets one entry after TCRdb re-called the 5' RACE reads with MiXCR. There are a few hundred thousand distinct CDR3 sequences in the sample; 9.6% occur only once, and around 3% lies in the top ten. This clonotype has more than one count but fewer than ten. The antigen remains undetermined. Whole-study findings and limits: Fewer insertions marked abundant cord blood beta clonotypes; young adult naive trended weakly, memory not at all.

The CDR3 runs to 15 residues. Trimming left V 0 bases short and J 5 bases short, with 13 bases between. Germline loops: CDR1 MNHEY, CDR2 SVGAGI. In addition, the sample was reused for a study of yellow fever vaccine responses in identical twins. That source adds: A vaccine T cell response that seemed partly convergent and partly personalized was reported in twins.

The sequence was collected from a woman aged 18-30 years in good health. Sequencing was done on a sample of PBMCs. The rearrangement links TRBV6-5 to TRBJ2-5; maybe TRBD2 (5 bases). The CDR3 region is CASSYSAVGVETQYF. As DNA, the CDR3 is TGTGCCAGCAGTTACTCGGCGGTCGGGGTTGAGACCCAGTACTTC.